This passage covers 14 T cell receptor beta chains from one sample sequenced in a study of T-cell reconstitution after alpha-beta-depleted transplantation in children. This sample's TCRbeta library carried unique molecular identifier barcodes. From the PCR reads, TCRdb called clonotypes with MiXCR, one entry per CDR3 protein. Of some 840,000 distinct CDR3 sequences in the sample, around 15% were seen once. Sequenced here: PBMCs, mostly from graft donor cells, sampled 360 days after TCRalphabeta/CD19-depleted stem cell transplant. Receptor source: a male patient under 18 who had a stem cell transplant for acute lymphoblastic leukemia, so the T cells may come from the graft donor.

This clonotype was observed a handful of times. This chain connects TRBV11-2 to TRBJ2-6; D is unclear. The V and J ends lost 1 base and 2 bases respectively, with 9 bases between them. Germline-derived CDR1 and CDR2 are SGHAT and FQNNGV. The CDR3 length is 16 residues. The CDR3 here is CASSLVKSTGANVLTF. CDR3 nucleotide sequence: TGTGCCAGCAGCTTAGTTAAGAGTACTGGGGCCAACGTCCTGACTTTC.

The CDR3 region is CATSRVGLAESYNEQFF. Here the CDR3 DNA reads TGTGCCACCAGCAGAGTGGGCCTAGCGGAGTCCTACAATGAGCAGTTCTTC. The V and J genes are TRBV15 and TRBJ2-1, with 7 bases lining up with TRBD2. V lost 1 base to trimming and J lost 1 base; unmatched junction nucleotides: 7. CDR3 length: 17 amino acids. In germline, CDR1 is LNHNV, CDR2 YYDKDF (reference sequence). The variable domain in full, completed from reference TRBV15 and TRBJ2-1, reads DAMVIQNPRYQVTQFGKPVTLSCSQTLNHNVMYWYQQKSSQAPKLLFHYYDKDFNNEADTPDNFQSRRPNTSFCFLDIRSPGLGDTAMYLCATSRVGLAESYNEQFFGPGTRLTVL.

This chain uses TRBV5-6 with TRBJ1-4, with D uncertain. V was cut by 0 bases and J by 0 bases, with 15 bases left in between. From germline, CDR1 is SGHDT and CDR2 YYEEEE. CDR3 size: 18 residues. Written as DNA, the CDR3 is TGTGCCAGCAGCTTGGGGCAGCCGGGTTGGGCAACTAATGAAAAACTGTTTTTT. It yields the protein CASSLGQPGWATNEKLFF.

The chain has TRBV20-1 and TRBJ2-7; 11 bases fit TRBD2. The ends lost 3 bases at V and 5 bases at J; junction bases unmatched: 6. Germline V gene data show CDR1 as DFQATT and CDR2 as SNEGSKA (reference sequence). The CDR3 contains 14 residues. CDR3 sequence: CSARTSGMLHEQYF. The CDR3 DNA follows: TGCAGTGCTAGGACTAGCGGGATGTTACACGAGCAGTACTTC.

The chain combines TRBV4-1 with TRBJ1-1; possibly TRBD1 for D (5 bases). Trimming cost V 6 bases and J 1 base, with 18 bases left between them. The CDR3 contains 16 residues. The germline CDR1 and CDR2 sequences are MGHRA and YSYEKL. In nucleotides, the CDR3 is TGCGCCAGCAGGGAATTAGGGGTGGCGGGGAACACTGAAGCTTTCTTT. This codes for CASRELGVAGNTEAFF.

The rearrangement joins TRBV5-1 to TRBJ2-1; 7 nucleotides match TRBD2. Trimming at V came to 5 bases and at J to 8 bases, leaving 10 bases not matched to a gene. CDR1 SGHRS and CDR2 YFSETQ come from the germline V gene. This CDR3 has 14 residues. As DNA, the CDR3 is TGCGCCAGCAGGAAAGGACTAGGGGTCTATGAGCAGTTCTTC. Its protein product is CASRKGLGVYEQFF.

The rearrangement uses TRBV2 and TRBJ2-3; no reliable D call. V lost 3 bases, J lost 9 bases, and 13 bases lay in between. The length of the CDR3 is 13 residues. Germline V gene sequence: CDR1 SNHLY, CDR2 FYNNEI. The CDR3 reads CASSDFGLFTQYF. CDR3 DNA: TGTGCCAGCAGTGATTTTGGTCTCTTCACGCAGTATTTT.

The chain joins TRBV10-3 to TRBJ2-3, with TRBD2 identical over 15 bases. With V trimmed by 4 bases and J by 3 bases, 5 bases remained unmatched. The length of the CDR3 is 17 residues. The germline V gene has CDR1 ENHRY and CDR2 SYGVKD. CDR3 coding DNA: TGTGCCATCAGTGGAGAAGGACTAGCGGGAGGGACAGATACGCAGTATTTT. Translating gives CAISGEGLAGGTDTQYF.

This clonotype was found many times. The chain recombines TRBV7-3 with TRBJ2-1; the D gene is possibly TRBD1 (5 bases). The CDR3 loop spans 16 amino acids. V lost 4 bases and J 7 bases, leaving 20 bases between the germline ends. Germline CDR1 reads SGHTA; CDR2 reads FQGTGA. The CDR3 nucleotides are TGTGCCAGCAGCTCCACCAGCCTGGGGCTAAGGAATGAGCAGTTCTTC. Translating it yields CASSSTSLGLRNEQFF. Full variable domain (remainder filled in from reference TRBV7-3 and TRBJ2-1): GAGVSQTPSNKVTEKGKYVELRCDPISGHTALYWYRQSLGQGPEFLIYFQGTGAADDSGLPNDRFFAVRPEGSVSTLKIQRTERGDSAVYLCASSSTSLGLRNEQFFGPGTRLTVL.

The genes are TRBV6-5 and TRBJ2-2; 12 positions match TRBD2. Unmatched junction bases numbered 5, after V lost 0 bases and J lost 6 bases. The CDR3 is 17 residues long. Germline CDR1 and CDR2: MNHEY and SVGAGI. The chain's CDR3 is CASSYSRLAGVAGELFF. In DNA form, the CDR3 reads TGTGCCAGCAGTTACTCGAGACTAGCGGGAGTTGCCGGGGAGCTGTTTTTT.

The V and J genes are TRBV9 and TRBJ1-5; D remains ambiguous. From germline, CDR1 is SGDLS and CDR2 YYNGEE. CDR3 length equals 15 residues. Between the trimmed V and J ends, which lost 0 bases and 1 base, there was a span of 8 bases. In DNA, the CDR3 is TGTGCCAGCAGCGTAGACCCGACAAGCAATCAGCCCCAGCATTTT. This translates into CASSVDPTSNQPQHF.

The rearrangement links TRBV4-2 to TRBJ2-3; no clear D gene. V shed 4 bases and J shed 1 base, with 21 bases lying between them. CDR1 LGHNA and CDR2 YNFKEQ come from the germline V gene. The CDR3 sequence is 18 residues long. CDR3 bases: TGTGCCAGCAGCCGAGCTGGTGTGTCCGCGAAGGGCACAGATACGCAGTATTTT. Protein sequence: CASSRAGVSAKGTDTQYF.

This clonotype was recorded many times. V is TRBV12-3 or TRBV12-4 and J is TRBJ2-7; 8 bases fit TRBD2. After removal of 6 bases from V and 7 bases from J, the junction contained 11 bases not matched to a gene. This CDR3 has 14 amino acids. The CDR3, as DNA: TGTGCCAGCAGGACAGCGGGAGTAAGAGGAGAGCAGTACTTC. Translated, it gives CASRTAGVRGEQYF.

V usage is TRBV5-1 and J usage is TRBJ1-1, with D uncertain. Trimming removed 4 bases from V and 1 base from J, with 14 bases in between. The V gene's germline CDR1 is SGHRS and CDR2 YFSETQ. There are 15 residues in the CDR3. CDR3 sequence (DNA): TGCGCCAGCAGCCCCCATGGACTGACGAACACTGAAGCTTTCTTT. As protein: CASSPHGLTNTEAFF. The full variable domain, with the rest looked up from reference TRBV5-1 and TRBJ1-1, is KAGVTQTPRYLIKTRGQQVTLSCSPISGHRSVSWYQQTPGQGLQFLFEYFSETQRNKGNFPGRFSGRQFSNSRSEMNVSTLELGDSALYLCASSPHGLTNTEAFFGQGTRLTVV.